The next 20 T cell receptor beta chains were all read from a single sample in a study of shared clonotypes between healthy human individuals. Naivety among CD8 cells was defined by CD45RO negativity and positive CCR7 selection, thereby excluding terminally differentiated effector memory CD45RA+ cells. Profiled with immunoSEQ multiplex PCR; TCRdb holds only in-frame clones, not every one. The repertoire includes about 2.1 million clones, about 93% of them detected once, and 1.5% to 2% sits in the top ten. Material: naive CD8+ T cells from PBMCs. These TCRs come from a man between 18 and 35 years old in good health. Some clones in this sample may be carry-over from other donors' samples.

CDR3 DNA sequence: TGTGCCAGCAGAGATCGTGAATGGACAGGGAACCACGAGCAGTACTTC. Protein sequence: CASRDREWTGNHEQYF. This chain uses TRBV28 with TRBJ2-7; TRBD1 aligns across 8 bases. Unmatched junction bases numbered 15, after V lost 6 bases and J lost 5 bases. Per the germline V gene, CDR1 is MDHEN and CDR2 is SYDVKM. The CDR3 sequence is 16 residues long.

V and J are TRBV7-9 and TRBJ1-4; D gene unclear. Germline V gives CDR1 SEHNR, CDR2 FQNEAQ (reference sequence). This CDR3 has 13 residues. The V and J ends lost 1 base and 7 bases respectively, with 7 bases between them. The CDR3 DNA sequence: TGTGCCAGCAGCTTAGTAACTGGTGAAAAACTGTTTTTT. Translated, it gives CASSLVTGEKLFF.

This clone is a singleton in its sample. The same CDR3 arises from other DNA sequences in this sample as well. V usage is TRBV10-3 and J usage is TRBJ2-5; D tentatively fits TRBD1 or TRBD2 (5 bases each). This CDR3 is 13 amino acids long. Per germline, CDR1 ENHRY and CDR2 SYGVKD. Between the trimmed V and J ends, which lost 6 bases and 1 base, there was a span of 9 bases. CDR3 DNA: TGTGCCATCAGGGGGGTGCTCCAAGAGACCCAGTACTTC. Encoded protein: CAIRGVLQETQYF.

The chain joins TRBV27 to TRBJ2-3, with TRBD2 identical over 10 bases. V dropped 4 bases and J dropped 8; count of bases not matched to a gene: 12. The CDR3 is 16 residues long. CDR1 and CDR2 (germline): MNHEY, SMNVEV (reference sequence). CDR3 sequence reads: CASSSVLAGEGGTQYF. The CDR3 DNA reads as TGTGCCAGCAGTTCAGTTCTAGCGGGAGAAGGAGGTACGCAGTATTTT.

This clone came up once. The chain uses TRBV7-3 and TRBJ2-3; D unresolved. With 5 bases removed from V and 2 bases from J, the gap between germline ends came to 11 bases. The CDR3 runs 14 residues. The V gene's germline CDR1 is SGHTA and CDR2 FQGTGA. CDR3 nucleotide sequence: TGTGCCAGCAGCCCGGACGGGTCCACAGATACGCAGTATTTT. It encodes CASSPDGSTDTQYF.

The V gene is TRBV11-2, the J gene TRBJ2-7; 8 nucleotides agree with TRBD2. Germline lookup yields CDR1 SGHAT and CDR2 FQNNGV. The CDR3 spans 15 residues. The V and J ends lost 5 bases and 0 bases, in that order; junction bases with no gene match: 6. The CDR3 sequence is CASSPSGRGSYEQYF. The DNA of the CDR3 is TGTGCCAGCAGCCCAAGCGGGAGAGGCTCCTACGAGCAGTACTTC.

This rearrangement joins TRBV2 to TRBJ1-4, with TRBD1 as a possible D gene (6 bases). CDR3 length: 16 residues. Trimming cost V 5 bases and J 2 bases, with 15 bases left between them. The germline V gene has CDR1 SNHLY and CDR2 FYNNEI. Here the CDR3 reads CASSSSHRATNEKLFF. CDR3 nucleotide sequence: TGTGCCAGCAGTAGTAGTCACAGGGCGACTAATGAAAAACTGTTTTTT.

V usage is TRBV27 and J usage is TRBJ2-7; D remains ambiguous. V gave up 5 bases and J gave up 5 bases, with 19 bases separating them. The CDR3 extends over 15 amino acids. Germline V gives CDR1 MNHEY, CDR2 SMNVEV (reference sequence). CDR3 region: CASSLRPESAHEQYF. The CDR3 coding sequence is TGTGCCAGCAGTCTTCGACCAGAATCAGCTCACGAGCAGTACTTC.

V and J are TRBV7-9 and TRBJ2-5, with 8 bases identical to TRBD2. V lost 4 bases, J lost 2 bases, and 3 bases stayed unmatched. Germline assignment: CDR1 SEHNR and CDR2 FQNEAQ (reference sequence). This CDR3 is built from 14 residues. CDR3 protein: CASSSLAGQETQYF. The CDR3 bases are TGTGCCAGCAGCTCGTTAGCGGGACAAGAGACCCAGTACTTC.

This chain joins TRBV19 and TRBJ2-7; tentatively, D is TRBD2 (6 bases). The CDR3 has 14 amino acids. Per germline, CDR1 LNHDA and CDR2 SQIVND (reference sequence). The V end lost 2 bases, the J end lost 6 bases, and 14 bases lay between the germline ends. For the CDR3, the DNA is TGTGCCAGTAGTATAATACTAGCTATGGGCGAGCAGTACTTC. The encoded protein is CASSIILAMGEQYF.

The V gene is TRBV4-3, the J gene TRBJ1-2, with 7 bases that match TRBD1. V lost 3 bases and J lost 4; bases outside the gene matches: 8. The CDR3 is made up of 15 amino acids. Germline V gene sequence: CDR1 LGHNA, CDR2 YSLEER. As DNA, the CDR3 is TGCGCCAGCAGCCACCGGGACGGGACAGTCTATGGCTACACCTTC. Amino acids: CASSHRDGTVYGYTF.

This rearrangement joins TRBV27 to TRBJ2-1; D call uncertain. Germline values: CDR1 MNHEY, CDR2 SMNVEV (reference sequence). CDR3 length: 15 residues. V dropped 1 base and J dropped 6 bases, with 13 bases sitting between them. CDR3 in amino acids: CASSLFFGGSNEQFF. The CDR3 nucleotides read TGTGCCAGCAGTTTATTCTTCGGTGGGTCCAATGAGCAGTTCTTC.

The rearrangement links TRBV4-1 to TRBJ2-2; D not certain. CDR1 MGHRA and CDR2 YSYEKL come from the germline V gene. V was clipped by 0 bases and J by 2 bases, with 13 bases between them. The CDR3 is made up of 17 amino acids. CDR3 protein: CASSQDRSRLNTGELFF. DNA for the CDR3: TGCGCCAGCAGCCAAGATCGGTCCAGACTTAACACCGGGGAGCTGTTTTTT.

The chain uses TRBV30 and TRBJ2-7; D gene unclear. Germline V gene lookup returns CDR1 GTSNPN and CDR2 SVGIG (reference sequence). V lost 1 base and J lost 4, with 14 bases in between. This CDR3 spans 14 amino acids. The DNA for the CDR3 is TGTGCCTGGAGTGGGGCTAAAGCTACGTACGAGCAGTACTTC. Encoded protein: CAWSGAKATYEQYF.

This rearrangement joins TRBV10-1 to TRBJ2-2; D may match TRBD1 or TRBD2 (6 bases each). This CDR3 spans 13 amino acids. CDR1 is WNHNN, CDR2 SYGVQD, per germline (reference sequence). The CDR3 spells CPGARTNTGELFF. DNA for the CDR3: TGCCCGGGGGCTCGCACGAACACCGGGGAGCTGTTTTTT.

The chain recombines TRBV2 with TRBJ2-5; TRBD2 matches 7 bases. Germline V CDR1 and CDR2: SNHLY, FYNNEI. V gave up 6 bases and J gave up 4 bases; unmatched junction bases: 2. The length of the CDR3 is 12 residues. CDR3 sequence reads: CASRGGTETQYF. The DNA of the CDR3 is TGTGCCAGCAGGGGAGGGACAGAGACCCAGTACTTC.

The chain employs TRBV28 and TRBJ2-5, with a weak D call TRBD2 (6 bases). CDR1 and CDR2 from the germline V gene are MDHEN and SYDVKM. The germline V and J ends were trimmed by 3 bases and 2 bases, with 16 bases remaining between them. The CDR3 loop spans 16 amino acids. CDR3 nucleotide sequence: TGTGCCAGCAGTTTCGCTCTTGGGGGGTGGCAAGAGACCCAGTACTTC. Its translation is CASSFALGGWQETQYF.

This sequence joins TRBV6-5 and TRBJ2-1; D is uncertain. The CDR3 is 12 amino acids. Germline loops: CDR1 MNHEY, CDR2 SVGAGI. Trimming pared 5 bases from V and 7 bases from J, leaving 9 bases between. The CDR3 loop is CASSVGSNEQFF. The CDR3 DNA reads TGTGCCAGCAGTGTCGGGTCGAATGAGCAGTTCTTC.

CDR3 DNA sequence: TGTGCCAGCAGTGATCGTGGGGACAGACCCTACGAGCAGTACTTC. It specifies CASSDRGDRPYEQYF. The chain combines TRBV2 with TRBJ2-5, with 7 nucleotides matching TRBD1. The end of the DNA aligns better with TRBJ2-7, so the J call may be wrong. Germline-derived CDR1 and CDR2 are SNHLY and FYNNEI. This CDR3 region has 15 residues.

This chain joins TRBV9 and TRBJ1-2; 9 bases match TRBD1. V lost 2 bases, J lost 7 bases, and 6 bases stayed unmatched. This CDR3 is 14 amino acids long. In germline, CDR1 is SGDLS, CDR2 YYNGEE. The CDR3 sequence is CASSVLGQGSGYTF. CDR3 coding DNA: TGTGCCAGCAGCGTCTTGGGACAGGGTTCTGGCTACACCTTC.